A single sample gave rise to the 5 T cell receptor beta chains below, sequenced in a study of shared clonotypes between healthy human individuals. Assay used: immunoSEQ multiplex PCR; TCRdb lists only in-frame clones, some missing. This sample has 2 million to 3 million clones, with 90% to 95% found just once. Material: naive CD4+ T cells from PBMCs. Indicated subset: CD45RA+ positively selected. These receptors were taken from a man younger than 35 in good health. Some clones in this sample may be carry-over from other donors' samples.

V gene TRBV28 combines with J gene TRBJ2-7, with D perhaps given as TRBD1 or TRBD2 (7 bases each). The CDR3 runs 16 residues. The germline V gene has CDR1 MDHEN and CDR2 SYDVKM. Trimming removed 3 bases from V and 4 bases from J, with 19 bases in between. The CDR3 DNA follows: TGTGCCAGCAGTTTGGGAGGGGGCAGGGGATCGTACGAGCAGTACTTC. This codes for CASSLGGGRGSYEQYF.

The chain has TRBV4-1 and TRBJ2-2; D unclear. Germline-derived CDR1 and CDR2 are MGHRA and YSYEKL. CDR3 length equals 16 residues. Trimming shortened V by 1 base and J by 2 bases, and 11 bases separated the two germline ends. The CDR3 protein is CASSQAEVSNTGELFF. The DNA for the CDR3 is TGCGCCAGCAGCCAAGCAGAGGTCAGTAACACCGGGGAGCTGTTTTTT.

This clone showed up just once. V is TRBV27 and J is TRBJ2-7, with a weak D call TRBD1 (6 bases). The V gene lost 5 bases and the J gene lost 7 bases, with 15 bases spanning the gap. Per the germline V gene, CDR1 is MNHEY and CDR2 is SMNVEV (reference sequence). This CDR3 spans 13 amino acids. Here the CDR3 DNA reads TGTGCCAGCAGTAGACCCTCCCAGGGGGAGCAGTACTTC. Amino acid sequence: CASSRPSQGEQYF.

V is TRBV7-2 and J is TRBJ1-2; 7 bases are shared with TRBD1. CDR1 SGHTA and CDR2 FQGNSA come from the germline V gene. CDR3 size: 15 residues. V was clipped by 5 bases and J by 4 bases; unmatched bases: 10. CDR3 coding DNA: TGTGCCAGCAGCCCACGACAGGGTAGACCCTATGGCTACACCTTC. This translates into CASSPRQGRPYGYTF.

The V gene is TRBV5-6, the J gene TRBJ2-7; TRBD2 is a possible D gene (5 bases). This CDR3 is 12 amino acids long. Germline assignment: CDR1 SGHDT and CDR2 YYEEEE. V lost 4 bases to trimming and J lost 7 bases, with 12 bases between them. The CDR3 region is CASSIDPGEQYF. CDR3 nucleotide sequence: TGTGCCAGCAGCATAGACCCGGGGGAGCAGTACTTC. Combining the CDR3 with reference TRBV5-6 and TRBJ2-7 gives the whole variable domain DAGVTQSPTHLIKTRGQQVTLRCSPKSGHDTVSWYQQALGQGPQFIFQYYEEEERQRGNFPDRFSGHQFPNYSSELNVNALLLGDSALYLCASSIDPGEQYFGPGTRLTVT.